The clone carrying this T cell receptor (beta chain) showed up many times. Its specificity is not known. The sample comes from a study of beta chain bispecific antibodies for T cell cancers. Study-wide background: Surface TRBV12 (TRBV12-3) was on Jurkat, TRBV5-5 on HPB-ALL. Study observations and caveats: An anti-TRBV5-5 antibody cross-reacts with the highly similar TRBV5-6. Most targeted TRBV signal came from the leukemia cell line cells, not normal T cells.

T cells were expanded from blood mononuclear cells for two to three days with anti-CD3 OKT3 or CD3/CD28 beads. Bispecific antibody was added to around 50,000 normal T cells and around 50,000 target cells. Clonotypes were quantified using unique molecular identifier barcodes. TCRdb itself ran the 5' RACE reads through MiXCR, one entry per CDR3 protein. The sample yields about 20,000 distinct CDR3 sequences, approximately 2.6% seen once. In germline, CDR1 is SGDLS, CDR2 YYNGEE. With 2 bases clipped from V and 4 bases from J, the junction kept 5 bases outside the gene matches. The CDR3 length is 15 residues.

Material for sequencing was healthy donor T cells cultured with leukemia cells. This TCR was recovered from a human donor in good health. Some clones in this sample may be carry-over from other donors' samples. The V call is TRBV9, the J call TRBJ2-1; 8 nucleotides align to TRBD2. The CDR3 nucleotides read TGTGCCAGCAGCGTGGCCAGCGGGGGTTACAATGAGCAGTTCTTC. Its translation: CASSVASGGYNEQFF.